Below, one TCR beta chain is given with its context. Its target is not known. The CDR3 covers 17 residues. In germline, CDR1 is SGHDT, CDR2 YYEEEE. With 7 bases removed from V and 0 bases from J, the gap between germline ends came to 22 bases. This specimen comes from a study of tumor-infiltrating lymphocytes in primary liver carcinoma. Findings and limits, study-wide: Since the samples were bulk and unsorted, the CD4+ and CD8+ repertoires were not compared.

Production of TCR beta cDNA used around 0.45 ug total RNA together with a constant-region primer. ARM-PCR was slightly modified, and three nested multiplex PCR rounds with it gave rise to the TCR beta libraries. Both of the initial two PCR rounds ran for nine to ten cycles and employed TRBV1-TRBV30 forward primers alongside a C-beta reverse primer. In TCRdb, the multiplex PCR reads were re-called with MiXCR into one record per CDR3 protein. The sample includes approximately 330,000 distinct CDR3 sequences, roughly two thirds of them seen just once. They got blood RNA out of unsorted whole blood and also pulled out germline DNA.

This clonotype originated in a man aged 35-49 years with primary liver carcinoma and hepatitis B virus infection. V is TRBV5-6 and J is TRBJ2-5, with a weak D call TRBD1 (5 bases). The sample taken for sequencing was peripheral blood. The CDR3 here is CASGGPTATVNQETQYF. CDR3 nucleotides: TGTGCCAGCGGCGGCCCGACCGCGACAGTGAACCAAGAGACCCAGTACTTC. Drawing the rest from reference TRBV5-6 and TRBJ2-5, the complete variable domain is DAGVTQSPTHLIKTRGQQVTLRCSPKSGHDTVSWYQQALGQGPQFIFQYYEEEERQRGNFPDRFSGHQFPNYSSELNVNALLLGDSALYLCASGGPTATVNQETQYFGPGTRLLVL.